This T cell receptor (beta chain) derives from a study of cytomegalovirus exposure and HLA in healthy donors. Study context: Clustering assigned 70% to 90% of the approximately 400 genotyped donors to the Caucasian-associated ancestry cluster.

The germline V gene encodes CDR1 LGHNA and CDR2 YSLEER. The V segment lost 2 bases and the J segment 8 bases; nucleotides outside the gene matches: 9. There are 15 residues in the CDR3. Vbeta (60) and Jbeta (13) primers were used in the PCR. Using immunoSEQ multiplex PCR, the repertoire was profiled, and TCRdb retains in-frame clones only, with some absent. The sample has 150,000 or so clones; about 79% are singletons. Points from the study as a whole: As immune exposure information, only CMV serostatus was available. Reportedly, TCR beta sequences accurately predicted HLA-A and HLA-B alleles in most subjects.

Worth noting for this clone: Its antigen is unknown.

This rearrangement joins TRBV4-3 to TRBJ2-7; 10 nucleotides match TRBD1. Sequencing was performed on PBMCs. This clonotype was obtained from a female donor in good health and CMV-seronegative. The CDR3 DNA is TGCGCCAGCAGCCAATCAACGGGACAGGGGAAAAAGCAGTACTTC. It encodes CASSQSTGQGKKQYF.